This TCR beta chain was identified in a study of cytomegalovirus exposure and HLA in healthy donors. General observations from the study: Trimming of TCR beta V- and J-genes showed a link, identified in a later analysis, to a missense DCLRE1C variant. On later analysis, the bulk of CMV-associated TCR beta chains appeared to be HLA-restricted.

Remarks on this clone: What it recognizes is unknown.

The primer mix had 60 Vbeta and 13 Jbeta primers. The table came from immunoSEQ multiplex PCR; TCRdb's copy has only in-frame clones and leaves some out. The table lists about 240,000 clones, around 80% of them singletons. Trimming pared 1 base from V and 3 bases from J, leaving 13 bases between. The germline V gene has CDR1 SGHDN and CDR2 FVKESK. The CDR3 contains 15 residues. This sequence was found in a boy aged 10-17 years in good health and CMV-seronegative. This chain links TRBV14 with TRBJ2-7, with D perhaps matching TRBD1 (6 bases). The sequencing input was PBMCs. The CDR3 region has the DNA TGTGCCAGCAGCCAAGGGCGAACAGGGTTCTACGAGCAGTACTTC. This codes for CASSQGRTGFYEQYF.